The clone carrying this T cell receptor (beta chain) was detected ten times or more. Its target is not known. Busulfan-fludarabine conditioning, marrow transplant, and cyclophosphamide on days +3 and +4 were administered. The sample originates from a study of T cells after posttransplantation cyclophosphamide. Only in-frame clones appear in the TCRdb table, and some are missing; sequencing was by immunoSEQ multiplex PCR. This record lists roughly 16,000 clones, none seen once only, and the top ten clones contain about 0.51%. Findings and caveats of the study: Recipient CMV seropositivity and CMV reactivation strongly tracked TRB clonality. TRB overlap between skin or GI tissue T cells and blood was limited.

V lost 1 base and J 6 bases, leaving 8 bases between the germline ends. Germline V gives CDR1 MGHRA, CDR2 YSYEKL. The CDR3 is 13 residues long. The chain employs TRBV4-1 and TRBJ2-3, with D maybe TRBD2 (5 bases). The source material was PBMCs, sampled after allogeneic stem cell transplant with posttransplant cyclophosphamide. The TCR sequence derives from a female patient aged 30-39 years who received an allogeneic stem cell transplant from a related donor, was CMV-positive, and had no GVHD. The T cells may come from the graft donor. CDR3 protein: CASSQVGEDTQYF. CDR3 in DNA: TGCGCCAGCAGCCAAGTGGGAGAGGATACGCAGTATTTT.